The source of this T cell receptor (beta chain) is a study of blood T cell repertoires in COVID-19. For the study at large: Both acute and convalescent COVID-19 samples were obtained from the United States, Italy and Spain. Sources were T cells, B-cell-depleted T cells, or PBMCs; the material itself was cDNA or gDNA.

Using immunoSEQ multiplex PCR, the repertoire was profiled, and TCRdb retains in-frame clones only, with some absent. The sample has 140,000 to 150,000 clones, around four fifths seen once. In germline, CDR1 is SNHLY, CDR2 FYNNEI. V was pared by 8 bases and J by 6 bases, with 14 bases between. The CDR3 consists of 13 residues. The receptor's source is a woman aged 35 to 49 with active or convalescent COVID-19. This rearrangement joins TRBV2 to TRBJ1-5; tentative D call: TRBD1 (6 bases). Sample: peripheral blood. CDR3 region: CASHLQGGQPQHF. In nucleotides, the CDR3 is TGTGCCAGCCACCTACAGGGCGGTCAGCCCCAGCATTTT. Full variable domain (missing parts from reference TRBV2 and TRBJ1-5): EPEVTQTPSHQVTQMGQEVILRCVPISNHLYFYWYRQILGQKVEFLVSFYNNEISEKSEIFDDQFSVERPDGSNFTLKIRSTKLEDSAMYFCASHLQGGQPQHFGDGTRLSIL.